This T cell receptor (beta chain) is drawn from a study of identical twins. General study results and limits: In cord blood, abundant beta clonotypes had fewer insertions; memory showed no trend.

V was pared by 6 bases and J by 0 bases, with 8 bases of the junction left unmatched. This CDR3 spans 15 amino acids. TCRdb ran MiXCR on the 5' RACE reads and lists one entry per CDR3 protein. This sample carries about 530,000 distinct CDR3 sequences, about a fifth of them seen once, and the ten largest clones take 0.45% to 0.5%. About this clonotype: Its antigen is unknown.

This same sample was also taken into another study, of yellow fever vaccine responses in identical twins.

The receptor comes from a woman under 30 in good health. V gene TRBV12-3 or TRBV12-4 combines with J gene TRBJ2-7, with 7 bases matching TRBD1. What was sequenced was CD4+ T cells sorted from blood. CDR3 sequence (DNA): TGTGCCAGCAGGAACCGGGACAGAAGCTCCTACGAGCAGTACTTC. The encoded protein is CASRNRDRSSYEQYF.